The next 19 T cell receptor beta chains were all read from a single sample in a study of shared clonotypes between healthy human individuals. Profiled with immunoSEQ multiplex PCR; TCRdb holds only in-frame clones, not every one. The data hold hundreds of thousands of clones, with more than 70% observed a single time. Sequenced material: memory CD4+ T cells sorted from blood. This sample's subset: CD45RA-negative fraction. These receptors came from a young woman in good health.

V is TRBV4-2 and J is TRBJ2-3; D is perhaps TRBD1 (7 bases). The CDR3 sequence is 15 residues long. Germline V gene sequence: CDR1 LGHNA, CDR2 YNFKEQ. The V and J ends lost 3 bases and 6 bases respectively, with 16 bases between them. CDR3 loop: CASSQAGQRWDTQYF. CDR3 sequence (DNA): TGTGCCAGCAGCCAGGCGGGACAGAGGTGGGATACGCAGTATTTT.

The rearrangement links TRBV7-8 to TRBJ2-2; possibly TRBD1 for D (5 bases). Between the trimmed V and J ends, which lost 4 bases and 1 base, there was a span of 10 bases. The CDR3 has 15 residues. CDR1 and CDR2 from the germline V gene are SGHVS and FQNEAQ. The CDR3 region has the DNA TGTGCCAGCAGCTATGAGCAGGGGAACACCGGGGAGCTGTTTTTT. Translating gives CASSYEQGNTGELFF.

V and J are TRBV7-2 and TRBJ1-4; no firm D call. CDR3 size: 12 residues. V lost 4 bases and J lost 7, with 7 bases in between. Germline V gives CDR1 SGHTA, CDR2 FQGNSA. The CDR3 sequence is CASSWPGEKLFF. CDR3 bases: TGTGCCAGCAGCTGGCCCGGTGAAAAACTGTTTTTT.

In DNA, the CDR3 is TGTGCCAGCAGCGTGGCCGAGCGAGGGGACAAAAACATTCAGTACTTC. Encoded protein: CASSVAERGDKNIQYF. This chain links TRBV9 with TRBJ2-4; D may correspond to TRBD1 or TRBD2 (5 bases each). V lost 2 bases, J lost 3 bases, and 15 bases lay in between. This CDR3 is built from 16 residues. The V gene's germline CDR1 is SGDLS and CDR2 YYNGEE.

J is TRBJ1-5 and V is TRBV16; D unresolved. The CDR3 is 14 amino acids. Germline V gives CDR1 KGHSY, CDR2 FQNENV. V was shortened by 4 bases and J by 4 bases, with 11 bases between the two germline ends. CDR3: CASSPRGLNQPQHF. The CDR3 DNA is TGTGCCAGCAGCCCACGAGGTCTTAATCAGCCCCAGCATTTT.

About this clone itself: Within the sample, other DNA sequences also encode this same CDR3. This chain links TRBV28 with TRBJ2-7; 8 nucleotides match TRBD2. V gave up 3 bases and J gave up 1 base; unmatched junction bases: 2. The V gene's germline CDR1 is MDHEN and CDR2 SYDVKM. This CDR3 region has 14 residues. As DNA, the CDR3 is TGTGCCAGCAGTTTGGTAGCGGGATCCTACGAGCAGTACTTC. It encodes CASSLVAGSYEQYF.

CDR3 DNA sequence: TGTGCCAGCAGCTTAGCTTTAGGGACAGCATCGAGACAAAGTAAGAACACTGAAGCTTTCTTT. The encoded protein is CASSLALGTASRQSKNTEAFF. This rearrangement joins TRBV7-6 to TRBJ1-1; 7 positions agree with TRBD1. CDR1 is SGHVS and CDR2 is FNYEAQ in the germline V gene. The J segment lost 1 base and the V segment lost 0 bases, leaving 20 bases of the junction unmatched. This CDR3 contains 21 residues.

The chain joins TRBV7-6 to TRBJ2-3, with 8 bases that match TRBD2. CDR1 and CDR2 from the germline V gene are SGHVS and FNYEAQ. The CDR3 spans 16 residues. V lost 0 bases, J lost 3 bases, and 5 bases stayed unmatched. The CDR3, as DNA: TGTGCCAGCAGCTTAGCGCTCAGCGGGAGAACAGATACGCAGTATTTT. Its translation is CASSLALSGRTDTQYF.

The chain joins TRBV10-3 to TRBJ2-1; TRBD2 matches 11 bases. The length of the CDR3 is 12 residues. CDR1 is ENHRY and CDR2 is SYGVKD in the germline V gene. V lost 5 bases and J lost 13; bases outside the gene matches: 4. CDR3 loop: CAISLAGGFQFF. The CDR3 nucleotides are TGTGCCATCAGTCTAGCGGGGGGCTTTCAGTTCTTC.

This rearrangement joins TRBV27 to TRBJ1-2; 7 nucleotides agree with TRBD1. Germline CDR1 and CDR2: MNHEY and SMNVEV (reference sequence). The CDR3 spans 14 residues. With 6 bases clipped from V and 8 bases from J, the junction kept 12 bases outside the gene matches. This CDR3 reads CASRNRDRMRGYTF. In DNA, the CDR3 is TGTGCCAGCAGAAACCGGGACAGAATGCGGGGCTACACCTTC.

The V call is TRBV5-6, the J call TRBJ2-7, with D possibly being TRBD2 (6 bases). V dropped 0 bases and J dropped 2 bases, with 9 bases sitting between them. The CDR3 spans 14 residues. The germline CDR1 and CDR2 sequences are SGHDT and YYEEEE. Written as DNA, the CDR3 is TGTGCCAGCAGCTTGGGCGGGATAACCTACGAGCAGTACTTC. It translates to CASSLGGITYEQYF. The whole variable domain, filled in from reference TRBV5-6 and TRBJ2-7, reads DAGVTQSPTHLIKTRGQQVTLRCSPKSGHDTVSWYQQALGQGPQFIFQYYEEEERQRGNFPDRFSGHQFPNYSSELNVNALLLGDSALYLCASSLGGITYEQYFGPGTRLTVT.

This clone showed up just once. The J gene is TRBJ1-4, the V gene TRBV5-1; TRBD1 aligns across 8 bases. The V gene end was trimmed by 0 bases and the J gene end by 7 bases; junction bases not matched to a gene: 2. Per the germline V gene, CDR1 is SGHRS and CDR2 is YFSETQ. CDR3 length: 14 residues. The CDR3 DNA is TGCGCCAGCAGCTTGGGCAGGGGGCGTGAAAAACTGTTTTTT. The encoded protein is CASSLGRGREKLFF.

The chain employs TRBV5-1 and TRBJ2-1, with a weak D call TRBD2 (7 bases). The V gene lost 7 bases and the J gene lost 6 bases, with 20 bases spanning the gap. The CDR3 is 15 residues long. CDR1 SGHRS and CDR2 YFSETQ come from the germline V gene. Written as DNA, the CDR3 is TGCGCCAGCTGGGAGGGGATACAGGGTGGCAATGAGCAGTTCTTC. As protein: CASWEGIQGGNEQFF.

This clone has at least ten counts. Other DNA sequences within the sample encode an identical CDR3. The chain has TRBV2 and TRBJ2-7, with D maybe TRBD2 (7 bases). This CDR3 contains 14 residues. Germline values: CDR1 SNHLY, CDR2 FYNNEI. The germline V and J ends were trimmed by 2 bases and 3 bases, with 11 bases remaining between them. CDR3 loop: CASSERGTNYEQYF. CDR3 sequence (DNA): TGTGCCAGCAGTGAAAGGGGGACTAACTACGAGCAGTACTTC.

The genes are TRBV5-1 and TRBJ2-2, with 12 bases aligning to TRBD2. The CDR3 has 16 residues. CDR1 and CDR2 (germline): SGHRS, YFSETQ. V dropped 4 bases and J dropped 2; count of bases not matched to a gene: 3. CDR3 in amino acids: CASSIGLAGNTGELFF. The CDR3 DNA follows: TGCGCCAGCAGCATTGGACTAGCGGGAAACACCGGGGAGCTGTTTTTT.

The J gene is TRBJ1-2, the V gene TRBV18; a possible D gene is TRBD1 (6 bases). The germline CDR1 and CDR2 sequences are KGHSH and LQKENI. V was trimmed by 0 bases and J by 4 bases, leaving 6 bases between them. The CDR3 runs 13 residues. For the CDR3, the DNA is TGTGCCAGCTCACCACCGGACAGCTATGGCTACACCTTC. As protein: CASSPPDSYGYTF.

In its sample, this clone was seen a few times. The chain carries TRBV5-1 and TRBJ2-1; D remains ambiguous. CDR1 is SGHRS, CDR2 YFSETQ, per germline. The length of the CDR3 is 12 residues. Trimming pared 4 bases from V and 5 bases from J, leaving 7 bases between. The CDR3 DNA reads as TGCGCCAGCAGCCTCTCTAACAATGAGCAGTTCTTC. It yields the protein CASSLSNNEQFF.

The CDR3 DNA follows: TGTGCCAGCACCGGACAGATCTACGAGCAGTACTTC. Amino acid sequence: CASTGQIYEQYF. The chain uses TRBV2 and TRBJ2-7, with TRBD1 as a possible D gene (6 bases). Trimming took off 7 bases at V and 3 bases at J, with 10 bases between the two ends. The CDR3 spans 12 residues. Germline CDR1 SNHLY, CDR2 FYNNEI.

The chain joins TRBV6-6 to TRBJ2-1; possibly TRBD1 or TRBD2 for D (5 bases each). Trimming took off 5 bases at V and 4 bases at J, with 18 bases between the two ends. The CDR3 spans 16 residues. Germline CDR1 MNHNY, CDR2 SVGAGI (reference sequence). CDR3 region: CASSLLPGRPYNEQFF. The CDR3 DNA is TGTGCCAGCAGTCTCCTCCCGGGGCGGCCGTACAATGAGCAGTTCTTC.